This T cell receptor (beta chain) was sequenced during a study of PD-L1 blockade in urothelial cancer. Study-wide context: Analyzed time points were 3 weeks (second dose) and 6 weeks after therapy began. A median of 141,255 T cells was found in the blood samples. Whole-study findings and limits: Below-median pretreatment blood TCR clonality was a predictor of better survival.

V trimming: 5 bases; J trimming: 4 bases; junction bases outside the gene matches: 6. The CDR3 is 14 amino acids. CDR1 SGHTA and CDR2 FQGNSA come from the germline V gene. Time point reported: pretreatment peripheral blood. For each patient, 1 to 8 samples were obtained, pretreatment and on-treatment. Using immunoSEQ multiplex PCR, the repertoire was profiled, and TCRdb retains in-frame clones only, with some absent. The table shows about 50,000 clones, with around 84% occurring only once. On this clone: Antigen specificity is unknown.

The chain employs TRBV7-2 and TRBJ2-5; 8 positions match TRBD1. The clonotype originates from a man between 65 and 85 years old with urothelial cancer. This specimen consisted of PBMCs, obtained around atezolizumab (anti-PD-L1) treatment. This chain's CDR3 is CASSDRGLRETQYF. The CDR3 DNA follows: TGTGCCAGCAGCGACAGGGGACTGAGAGAGACCCAGTACTTC.